This is a list of T cell receptor beta chains from one sample in a study of low-dose radiotherapy and immunotherapy resistance in tumors. TCRdb recomputed calls from the reads with MiXCR, one row per CDR3 protein. The table includes roughly 38,000 distinct CDR3 sequences, around 21% detected once. Source: PBMCs, taken after low-dose radiotherapy plus immunotherapy. The receptors here all came from a female donor with ovarian cancer. Both conserved end residues are part of each CDR3. Fields, in order: J gene, D gene, V gene, clone size, CDR3 protein, CDR3 DNA. The D gene is left open where the match is weak. Size tells how often a clone was seen (once, few, many) or the class of an expanded clone, and some rows leave it out.

j_gene: TRBJ2-6; d_gene: .; v_gene: TRBV23-1; abundance: many; CDR3aa: CASSLLGMNSGANVLTF; CDR3nt: TGCGCCAGCAGTCTTCTAGGGATGAACTCTGGGGCCAACGTCCTGACTTTC
j_gene: TRBJ2-7; d_gene: .; v_gene: TRBV12-3/TRBV12-4; abundance: .; CDR3aa: CASSLGQGLYEQYF; CDR3nt: TGTGCCAGCAGTTTAGGGCAGGGGCTCTACGAGCAGTACTTC
j_gene: TRBJ2-5; d_gene: TRBD1; v_gene: TRBV5-1; abundance: many; CDR3aa: CASSARGTGRSQETQYF; CDR3nt: TGCGCCAGCAGCGCCAGGGGGACAGGACGATCTCAAGAGACCCAGTACTTC
j_gene: TRBJ2-7; d_gene: .; v_gene: TRBV12-3/TRBV12-4; abundance: many; CDR3aa: CASSLFGGFYEQYF; CDR3nt: TGTGCCAGCAGTTTGTTCGGGGGTTTCTACGAGCAGTACTTC
j_gene: TRBJ2-5; d_gene: TRBD1; v_gene: TRBV19; abundance: many; CDR3aa: CASSKRTGVWSGQETQYF; CDR3nt: TGTGCCAGTAGTAAGCGGACAGGGGTGTGGAGTGGTCAAGAGACCCAGTACTTC
j_gene: TRBJ2-3; d_gene: TRBD2; v_gene: TRBV2; abundance: many; CDR3aa: CASTPGGAQYF; CDR3nt: TGTGCCAGCACCCCGGGGGGAGCGCAGTATTTT
j_gene: TRBJ2-1; d_gene: TRBD2; v_gene: TRBV14; abundance: many; CDR3aa: CASSQALAGWEQFF; CDR3nt: TGTGCCAGCAGCCAAGCACTAGCGGGGTGGGAGCAGTTCTTC
j_gene: TRBJ2-7; d_gene: .; v_gene: TRBV7-8; abundance: many; CDR3aa: CASSPSPTGIDYEQYF; CDR3nt: TGTGCCAGCAGCCCATCCCCGACAGGTATAGACTACGAGCAGTACTTC
j_gene: TRBJ2-7; d_gene: TRBD1; v_gene: TRBV2; abundance: .; CDR3aa: CASSVRQGGRDEQYF; CDR3nt: TGTGCCAGCAGTGTCAGACAGGGGGGAAGGGACGAGCAGTACTTC
j_gene: TRBJ1-2; d_gene: .; v_gene: TRBV9; abundance: many; CDR3aa: CASSVDAYGYTF; CDR3nt: TGTGCCAGCAGCGTAGATGCCTATGGCTACACCTTC
j_gene: TRBJ2-6; d_gene: .; v_gene: TRBV13; abundance: many; CDR3aa: CASSPRQRQTGANVLTF; CDR3nt: TGTGCCAGCAGCCCCCGACAGAGACAGACTGGGGCCAACGTCCTGACTTTC
j_gene: TRBJ2-6; d_gene: .; v_gene: TRBV6-1; abundance: few; CDR3aa: CASSHLAAGANVLTF; CDR3nt: TGTGCCAGCAGCCACCTGGCGGCGGGGGCCAACGTCCTGACTTTC
j_gene: TRBJ2-1; d_gene: .; v_gene: TRBV7-9; abundance: many; CDR3aa: CASSYRFDYNEQFF; CDR3nt: TGTGCCAGCAGCTACCGATTTGACTACAATGAGCAGTTCTTC
j_gene: TRBJ2-3; d_gene: TRBD1; v_gene: TRBV3-1; abundance: many; CDR3aa: CASSHKWTGGLTDTQYF; CDR3nt: TGTGCCAGCAGCCATAAATGGACAGGGGGCCTCACAGATACGCAGTATTTT
j_gene: TRBJ2-1; d_gene: .; v_gene: TRBV7-3; abundance: many; CDR3aa: CASAPSSYNEQFF; CDR3nt: TGTGCCAGCGCGCCGAGCTCCTACAATGAGCAGTTCTTC
j_gene: TRBJ2-1; d_gene: TRBD2; v_gene: TRBV12-3/TRBV12-4; abundance: many; CDR3aa: CASRLAGGLNNEQFF; CDR3nt: TGTGCCAGCAGATTAGCGGGGGGGCTCAACAATGAGCAGTTCTTC
j_gene: TRBJ2-5; d_gene: .; v_gene: TRBV3-1; abundance: few; CDR3aa: CASSQVRETQYF; CDR3nt: TGTGCCAGCAGCCAAGTAAGGGAGACCCAGTACTTC
j_gene: TRBJ2-3; d_gene: .; v_gene: TRBV10-3; abundance: .; CDR3aa: CASWADGTDTQYF; CDR3nt: TGTGCCAGCTGGGCTGACGGCACAGATACGCAGTATTTT
j_gene: TRBJ2-1; d_gene: .; v_gene: TRBV6-1; abundance: few; CDR3aa: CASSYSMTGKKFF; CDR3nt: TGTGCCAGCAGTTACTCCATGACAGGAAAAAAGTTCTTC
j_gene: TRBJ1-5; d_gene: .; v_gene: TRBV7-2; abundance: many; CDR3aa: CASSPRAGVNQPQHF; CDR3nt: TGTGCCAGCAGCCCAAGGGCAGGAGTAAATCAGCCCCAGCATTTT
j_gene: TRBJ1-5; d_gene: .; v_gene: TRBV24-1; abundance: many; CDR3aa: CATSAQANQPQHF; CDR3nt: TGTGCCACCAGTGCTCAGGCAAATCAGCCCCAGCATTTT
j_gene: TRBJ2-5; d_gene: .; v_gene: TRBV14; abundance: many; CDR3aa: CASSQDGPRGIETQYF; CDR3nt: TGTGCCAGCAGCCAAGATGGGCCACGGGGTATAGAGACCCAGTACTTC
j_gene: TRBJ2-3; d_gene: .; v_gene: TRBV25-1; abundance: many; CDR3aa: CASSDGGGWTDTQYF; CDR3nt: TGTGCCAGCAGTGATGGAGGGGGCTGGACAGATACGCAGTATTTT
j_gene: TRBJ2-5; d_gene: .; v_gene: TRBV9; abundance: medium-sized; CDR3aa: CASSVVETQETQYF; CDR3nt: TGTGCCAGCAGCGTAGTAGAGACTCAAGAGACCCAGTACTTC
j_gene: TRBJ2-1; d_gene: TRBD2; v_gene: TRBV10-3; abundance: many; CDR3aa: CAISPGLDNEQFF; CDR3nt: TGTGCCATCAGCCCGGGACTAGATAATGAGCAGTTCTTC
j_gene: TRBJ2-1; d_gene: TRBD1; v_gene: TRBV12-3/TRBV12-4; abundance: .; CDR3aa: CASSVYRDRGNEQFF; CDR3nt: TGTGCCAGCAGTGTATACCGGGACAGGGGGAATGAGCAGTTCTTC
j_gene: TRBJ2-3; d_gene: .; v_gene: TRBV9; abundance: once; CDR3aa: CASSVAGESTDTQYF; CDR3nt: TGTGCCAGCAGCGTAGCGGGGGAGAGCACAGATACGCAGTATTTT
j_gene: TRBJ1-1; d_gene: .; v_gene: TRBV20-1; abundance: many; CDR3aa: CSVREQSNTEAFF; CDR3nt: TGCAGCGTGCGAGAACAGTCCAACACTGAAGCTTTCTTT
j_gene: TRBJ1-1; d_gene: .; v_gene: TRBV6-1; abundance: few; CDR3aa: CASSGDRRGNTEAFF; CDR3nt: TGTGCCAGCAGTGGCGACAGGCGAGGGAACACTGAAGCTTTCTTT
j_gene: TRBJ2-7; d_gene: TRBD1; v_gene: TRBV20-1; abundance: many; CDR3aa: CIVGRGPAF; CDR3nt: TGCATCGTCGGCAGGGGGCCTGCCTTC
j_gene: TRBJ2-2; d_gene: TRBD1; v_gene: TRBV6-5; abundance: many; CDR3aa: CASSYSPGQGAGELFF; CDR3nt: TGTGCCAGCAGTTACTCCCCGGGACAGGGCGCCGGGGAGCTGTTTTTT
j_gene: TRBJ1-1; d_gene: .; v_gene: TRBV19; abundance: many; CDR3aa: CASSPGVGGTEAFF; CDR3nt: TGTGCCAGTAGTCCGGGAGTAGGTGGCACTGAAGCTTTCTTT
j_gene: TRBJ2-7; d_gene: .; v_gene: TRBV28; abundance: medium-sized; CDR3aa: CASSSWALNPYEQYF; CDR3nt: TGTGCCAGCAGCTCCTGGGCCCTGAACCCCTACGAGCAGTACTTC
j_gene: TRBJ1-1; d_gene: .; v_gene: TRBV29-1; abundance: .; CDR3aa: CSVQPRTEAFF; CDR3nt: TGCAGCGTCCAGCCAAGAACTGAAGCTTTCTTT
j_gene: TRBJ2-1; d_gene: .; v_gene: TRBV11-2; abundance: .; CDR3aa: CASGRVIQNNEQFF; CDR3nt: TGTGCCAGCGGCCGGGTCATACAAAACAATGAGCAGTTCTTC
j_gene: TRBJ1-2; d_gene: .; v_gene: TRBV9; abundance: many; CDR3aa: CASSVEWRGTGFYGYTF; CDR3nt: TGTGCCAGCAGCGTAGAATGGAGGGGCACCGGATTCTATGGCTACACCTTC
j_gene: TRBJ2-1; d_gene: .; v_gene: TRBV5-1; abundance: many; CDR3aa: CASSLEGISYNEQFF; CDR3nt: TGCGCCAGCAGCTTGGAAGGGATATCCTACAATGAGCAGTTCTTC
j_gene: TRBJ2-7; d_gene: .; v_gene: TRBV6-5; abundance: many; CDR3aa: CASSREGPTYEQYF; CDR3nt: TGTGCCAGCAGTAGGGAAGGACCAACCTACGAGCAGTACTTC
j_gene: TRBJ2-5; d_gene: .; v_gene: TRBV28; abundance: many; CDR3aa: CASSVDRQETQYF; CDR3nt: TGTGCCAGCAGCGTCGACAGGCAAGAGACCCAGTACTTC
j_gene: TRBJ1-5; d_gene: .; v_gene: TRBV5-1; abundance: many; CDR3aa: CASSLDPPGSGNQPQHF; CDR3nt: TGCGCCAGCAGCTTGGATCCCCCAGGTTCGGGCAATCAGCCCCAGCATTTT
j_gene: TRBJ2-1; d_gene: .; v_gene: TRBV28; abundance: .; CDR3aa: CASSPRQTYNEQFF; CDR3nt: TGTGCCAGCAGCCCGCGGCAGACCTACAATGAGCAGTTCTTC
j_gene: TRBJ2-1; d_gene: TRBD2; v_gene: TRBV6-2/TRBV6-3; abundance: many; CDR3aa: CASSTGLAAYNEQFF; CDR3nt: TGTGCCAGCAGTACGGGACTAGCGGCCTACAATGAGCAGTTCTTC
j_gene: TRBJ2-7; d_gene: .; v_gene: TRBV20-1; abundance: many; CDR3aa: CSARDYKGYEQYF; CDR3nt: TGCAGTGCTAGAGATTATAAAGGGTACGAGCAGTACTTC
j_gene: TRBJ2-1; d_gene: TRBD2; v_gene: TRBV20-1; abundance: many; CDR3aa: CSPRTSGYNEQFF; CDR3nt: TGCAGTCCCCGGACTAGCGGATACAATGAGCAGTTCTTC
j_gene: TRBJ2-3; d_gene: TRBD2; v_gene: TRBV2; abundance: many; CDR3aa: CASSEDGGVTDTQYF; CDR3nt: TGTGCCAGCAGTGAAGACGGGGGGGTGACAGATACGCAGTATTTT
j_gene: TRBJ2-3; d_gene: .; v_gene: TRBV7-2; abundance: many; CDR3aa: CASSLGGRTAGDTQYF; CDR3nt: TGTGCCAGCAGCTTGGGGGGCCGGACTGCGGGGGATACGCAGTATTTT
j_gene: TRBJ2-4; d_gene: TRBD1; v_gene: TRBV5-1; abundance: few; CDR3aa: CASSLQTGLAKNIQYF; CDR3nt: TGCGCCAGCAGCCTTCAGACAGGGCTCGCCAAAAACATTCAGTACTTC
j_gene: TRBJ2-5; d_gene: .; v_gene: TRBV21-1; abundance: many; CDR3aa: CASSIRGHETQYF; CDR3nt: TGTGCCAGCAGCATCCGGGGGCACGAGACCCAGTACTTC
j_gene: TRBJ1-5; d_gene: TRBD1; v_gene: TRBV19; abundance: many; CDR3aa: CASSTPTGVENQPQHF; CDR3nt: TGTGCCAGTAGTACACCGACAGGGGTTGAGAATCAGCCCCAGCATTTT
j_gene: TRBJ2-2; d_gene: TRBD1; v_gene: TRBV7-2; abundance: many; CDR3aa: CASRMDRVNTGELFF; CDR3nt: TGTGCCAGCAGGATGGACAGGGTTAACACCGGGGAGCTGTTTTTT
j_gene: TRBJ2-3; d_gene: .; v_gene: TRBV29-1; abundance: .; CDR3aa: CSVEWGRDTQYF; CDR3nt: TGCAGCGTTGAATGGGGGCGGGATACGCAGTATTTT
j_gene: TRBJ1-1; d_gene: .; v_gene: TRBV7-2; abundance: many; CDR3aa: CASRSRTQNRRSF; CDR3nt: TGTGCCAGCAGATCACGGACCCAGAACCGCAGGAGCTTT
j_gene: TRBJ2-7; d_gene: TRBD1; v_gene: TRBV18; abundance: many; CDR3aa: CASSSGTGYEQYF; CDR3nt: TGTGCCAGCTCATCCGGGACAGGCTACGAGCAGTACTTC
j_gene: TRBJ2-1; d_gene: TRBD2; v_gene: TRBV28; abundance: .; CDR3aa: CASSPRGGRDEQFF; CDR3nt: TGTGCCAGCAGCCCCCGGGGGGGCCGGGATGAGCAGTTCTTC
j_gene: TRBJ2-3; d_gene: .; v_gene: TRBV7-2; abundance: many; CDR3aa: CASSLGGLLPPTDTQYF; CDR3nt: TGTGCCAGCAGCTTAGGAGGGTTACTACCCCCCACAGATACGCAGTATTTT
j_gene: TRBJ1-1; d_gene: .; v_gene: TRBV5-1; abundance: many; CDR3aa: CASSLLDGMNTEAFF; CDR3nt: TGCGCCAGCAGCCTTCTGGACGGAATGAACACTGAAGCTTTCTTT
j_gene: TRBJ2-3; d_gene: .; v_gene: TRBV29-1; abundance: many; CDR3aa: CSVDPGTSTDTQYF; CDR3nt: TGCAGCGTTGACCCAGGAACTAGCACAGATACGCAGTATTTT
j_gene: TRBJ2-5; d_gene: TRBD1; v_gene: TRBV11-2; abundance: medium-sized; CDR3aa: CASSEGQGTQETQYF; CDR3nt: TGTGCCAGCAGCGAAGGACAGGGAACACAAGAGACCCAGTACTTC
j_gene: TRBJ1-5; d_gene: TRBD1; v_gene: TRBV5-1; abundance: many; CDR3aa: CASSLGQGVNQPQHF; CDR3nt: TGCGCCAGCAGCTTGGGACAGGGGGTTAATCAGCCCCAGCATTTT